This T cell receptor beta chain was retrieved from a study of blood T cell repertoires in COVID-19. Here immunoSEQ multiplex PCR was the method, and the copy in TCRdb shows in-frame clones only, minus some. The table includes about 59,000 clones, approximately 82% detected once. V lost 11 bases to trimming and J lost 5 bases; unmatched junction nucleotides: 11. CDR1 and CDR2 from the germline V gene are MNHEY and SVGAGI. CDR3 size: 15 residues. Sequenced: peripheral blood. This TCR came from a woman aged 80 or older with acute or convalescent COVID-19. The genes are TRBV6-5 and TRBJ2-2, with TRBD2 matching over 10 bases. The CDR3 sequence is CASPGLAGVTGELFF. DNA of the CDR3: TGTGCCTCGCCGGGGCTAGCGGGAGTGACCGGGGAGCTGTTTTTT.